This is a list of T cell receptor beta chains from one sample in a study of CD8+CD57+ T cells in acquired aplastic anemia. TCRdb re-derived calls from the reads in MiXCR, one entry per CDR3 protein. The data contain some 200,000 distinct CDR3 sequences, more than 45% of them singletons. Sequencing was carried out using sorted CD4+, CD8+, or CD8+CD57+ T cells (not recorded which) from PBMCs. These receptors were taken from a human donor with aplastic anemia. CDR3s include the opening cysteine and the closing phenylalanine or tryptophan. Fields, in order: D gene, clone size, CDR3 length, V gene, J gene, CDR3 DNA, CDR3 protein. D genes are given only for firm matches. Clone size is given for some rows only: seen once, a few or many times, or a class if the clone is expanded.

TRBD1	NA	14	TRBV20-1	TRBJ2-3	TGCAGTGCTGGGACAGGGACCTTCACAGATACGCAGTATTTT	CSAGTGTFTDTQYF
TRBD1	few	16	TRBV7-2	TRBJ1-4	TGTGCCAGCAGCGGAAGAACCGGGACAGGGGGCGAAAAACTGTTTTTT	CASSGRTGTGGEKLFF
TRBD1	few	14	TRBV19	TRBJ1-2	TGTGCCAGTAGTCTATTAGGACAGGCCTATGGCTGCACCTTC	CASSLLGQAYGCTF
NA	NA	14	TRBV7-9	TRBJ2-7	TGTGCCAGCAGCGCTCCCGGGAGCCCCTACGAGCAGTACTTC	CASSAPGSPYEQYF
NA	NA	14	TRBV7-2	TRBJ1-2	TGTGCCAGCAGTTTCTTGGGCCCTAACTATGGCTACACCTTC	CASSFLGPNYGYTF
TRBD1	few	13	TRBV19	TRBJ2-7	TGTGCCAGTAGCGGGACAGGGCTGCGTGAGCAGTACTTC	CASSGTGLREQYF
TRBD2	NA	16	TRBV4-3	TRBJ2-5	TGCGCCAGCAGCCCAAGACTAGCGGGGACCGAAGAGACCCAGTACTTC	CASSPRLAGTEETQYF
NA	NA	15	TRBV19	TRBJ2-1	TGTGCCAGCCTGGGGCACTTAAGCTCCTACAATGAGCAGTTCTTC	CASLGHLSSYNEQFF
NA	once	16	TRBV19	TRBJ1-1	TGTGCCAGTAAGTTGGACAGTGAAATCCCGAACACTGAAGCTTTCTTT	CASKLDSEIPNTEAFF
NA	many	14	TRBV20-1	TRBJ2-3	TGCAGTGCTAGGTGGGGGGCCAGCACAGATACGCAGTATTTT	CSARWGASTDTQYF
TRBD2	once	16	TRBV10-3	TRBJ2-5	TGTGCCTCAACACGAGCTTGGACTAGCGGGAGACAGACCCAGTACTTC	CASTRAWTSGRQTQYF
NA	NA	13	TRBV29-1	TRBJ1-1	TGCAGCGTTGGGGGGTACGGGAACACTGAAGCTTTCTTT	CSVGGYGNTEAFF
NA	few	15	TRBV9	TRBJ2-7	TGTGCCAGCAGCGTAGAGGGGAGCACCTCCTACGAGCAGTACTTC	CASSVEGSTSYEQYF
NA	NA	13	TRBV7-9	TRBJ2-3	TGTGCCAGCAGCTTCTGGGAGGCAGATACGCAGTATTTT	CASSFWEADTQYF
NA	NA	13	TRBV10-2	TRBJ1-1	TGCGCCAGCAGCTTCGGGACGAACACTGAAGCTTTCTTT	CASSFGTNTEAFF
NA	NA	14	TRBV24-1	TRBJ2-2	TGTGCCACCAGTGATTCAAGAAACACCGGGGAGCTGTTTTTT	CATSDSRNTGELFF
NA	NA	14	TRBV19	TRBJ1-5	TGTGCCAGTAGCCCGACAGCTAGCAATCAGCCCCAGCATTTT	CASSPTASNQPQHF
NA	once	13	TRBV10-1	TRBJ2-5	TGCGCCAGCAGTGAGGGGCGAGATGAGACCCAGTACTTC	CASSEGRDETQYF
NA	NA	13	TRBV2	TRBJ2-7	TGTGCCTGGAGAGGAGGGAGCTCCTACGAGCAGTACTTC	CAWRGGSSYEQYF
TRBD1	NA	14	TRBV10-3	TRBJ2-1	TGTGCCATCAGTGAGTCGGACAGGGACAATGAGCAGTTCTTC	CAISESDRDNEQFF
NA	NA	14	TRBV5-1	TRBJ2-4	TGCGCCAGCAGCGACCGGGGAAACGAAAACATTCAGTACTTC	CASSDRGNENIQYF
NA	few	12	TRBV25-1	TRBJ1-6	TGTGCCAGCAGTGAACCCAATTCACCCCTCCACTTT	CASSEPNSPLHF
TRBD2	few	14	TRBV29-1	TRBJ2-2	TGCAGCGTGAGAGCGGGGAAGAACACCGGGGAGCTGTTTTTT	CSVRAGKNTGELFF
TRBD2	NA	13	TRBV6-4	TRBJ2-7	TGTGCCGGTAGCGGGAGATTCGCCTACGAGCAGTACTTC	CAGSGRFAYEQYF
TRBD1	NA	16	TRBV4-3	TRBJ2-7	TGCGCCAGCAGCCAAGAACTCGGGACAGTGTCCTACGAGCAGTACTTC	CASSQELGTVSYEQYF
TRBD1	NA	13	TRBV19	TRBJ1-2	TGTGCCAGTAGGTCGACAGGGGTGGATGGCTACACCTTC	CASRSTGVDGYTF
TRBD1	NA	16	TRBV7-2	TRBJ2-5	TGTGCCAGCAGCTTACCGGGACAGCAATTCCAAGAGACCCAGTACTTC	CASSLPGQQFQETQYF
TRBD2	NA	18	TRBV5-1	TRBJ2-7	TGCGCCAGCAGCTTGGTGGGGAGGGGACTAGCGGCCTCCTACGAGCAGTACTTC	CASSLVGRGLAASYEQYF
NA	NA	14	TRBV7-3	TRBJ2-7	TGTGCCAGCAGCTTCCAGTCGCGAAATTACGAGCAGTACTTC	CASSFQSRNYEQYF
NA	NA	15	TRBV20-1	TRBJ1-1	TGCAGTGCTAGAGAACCTTCGGGGGGGAACACTGAAGCTTTCTTT	CSAREPSGGNTEAFF
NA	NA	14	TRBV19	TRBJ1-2	TGTGCCAGTAGTATGGCACGGACTAACTATGGCTACACCTTC	CASSMARTNYGYTF
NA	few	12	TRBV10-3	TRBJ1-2	TGTGCCATCAGTGACAGGGGCTATGGCTACACCTTC	CAISDRGYGYTF
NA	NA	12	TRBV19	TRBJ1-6	TGTGCCAGTAGTGATTACACCTCACCCCTCCACTTT	CASSDYTSPLHF
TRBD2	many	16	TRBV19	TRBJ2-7	TGTGCCAGTAGTAACCCCGCGGGTAGCGGGATCTACGAGCAGTACTTC	CASSNPAGSGIYEQYF
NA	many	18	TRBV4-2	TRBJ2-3	TGTGCCAGCAGCCAAGCCATGGCGGTTTCGGGGGTAGGAGATACGCAGTATTTT	CASSQAMAVSGVGDTQYF
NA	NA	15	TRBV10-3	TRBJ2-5	TGTGCCATCAAGGACGAATCGGCTAGTTCGAAGACCCAGTACTTC	CAIKDESASSKTQYF
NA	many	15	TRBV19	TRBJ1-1	TGTGCCGCGTCCCGGGCCCTTGCCGAGGAGACTGAAGCTTTCTTT	CAASRALAEETEAFF
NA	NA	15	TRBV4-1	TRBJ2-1	TGCGCCAGCAGCCAAGATTTGGGCAAGTACAATGAGCAGTTCTTC	CASSQDLGKYNEQFF
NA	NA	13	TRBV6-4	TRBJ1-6	TGTGCCAGCAGTGACAGCCTCAATTCACCCCTCCACTTT	CASSDSLNSPLHF
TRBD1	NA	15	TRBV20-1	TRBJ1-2	TGCAGTGCGGACAGGGGCAAGTACGATCGCTATGGCTACACCTTC	CSADRGKYDRYGYTF
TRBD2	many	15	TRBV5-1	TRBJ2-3	TGCGCCAGCAGCTTGGAAGGACTAGCGGGAGATACGCAGTATTTT	CASSLEGLAGDTQYF
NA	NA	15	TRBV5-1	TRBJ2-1	TGCGCCAGCAGTACGGACACGAGCTCCTACAATGAGCAGTTCTTC	CASSTDTSSYNEQFF
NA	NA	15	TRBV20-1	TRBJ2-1	TGCAGTGCTAGAAGAGTCCAAGGGGGGTACAATGAGCAGTTCTTC	CSARRVQGGYNEQFF
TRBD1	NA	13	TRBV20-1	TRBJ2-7	TGCAGTGCACCGCGGGACAGGGTAGCGGAGCAGTACTTC	CSAPRDRVAEQYF
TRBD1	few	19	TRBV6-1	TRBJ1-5	TGTGCCAGCAGTGGGCTAATGAGGTTCGGGACAGGTAGCAATCAGCCCCAGCATTTT	CASSGLMRFGTGSNQPQHF